This TCR beta chain was found in a study of T cells expressing NK-cell markers. TCRdb reprocessed the 5' RACE reads and reports one entry per CDR3 protein, with no DNA. Its clone listing holds some 340,000 distinct CDR3 sequences. The CDR3 consists of 12 residues. Input material: blood T cells: a sorted CD56 or NKG2C T cell subset, CD4+ or CD8+ T cells, or bulk PBMC T cells (not recorded which). This sequence originates from a man between 18 and 69 years old in good health. The J gene is TRBJ2-3, the V gene TRBV12-3 or TRBV12-4. The chain's CDR3 is CASTTYQDTQYF.